These 30 T cell receptor beta chains originate from one sample sequenced in a study of T cells in Graves' hyperthyroidism and ophthalmopathy. TCR beta CDR3 regions were amplified from RNA transcripts. A set of HTBI primers served as the primers for a first-round RT-PCR of the TCR CDR3. A single record per CDR3 protein comes from TCRdb applying MiXCR to the multiplex PCR reads. The sample has a few hundred thousand distinct CDR3 sequences; about 16% are singletons. Source material: blood. These receptors all stem from a woman aged 25 to 39 with Graves' ophthalmopathy.

The table lists this clonotype with many counts. CDR3 DNA sequence: TGTGCCAGCATGGACAGGGACTTCACAGATACGCAGTATTTT. Protein product: CASMDRDFTDTQYF. The J gene is TRBJ2-3, the V gene TRBV7-9, with 8 nucleotides matching TRBD1. In germline, CDR1 is SEHNR, CDR2 FQNEAQ (reference sequence). The V segment lost 7 bases and the J segment 2 bases; nucleotides outside the gene matches: 5. The CDR3 runs 14 residues.

The chain recombines TRBV15 with TRBJ1-2; no definite D call. Per germline, CDR1 LNHNV and CDR2 YYDKDF (reference sequence). The CDR3 runs 13 residues. Between the trimmed V and J ends, which lost 3 bases and 2 bases, there was a span of 7 bases. CDR3 amino acids: CATSRPGNYGYTF. The CDR3 DNA is TGTGCCACCAGCAGGCCTGGGAACTATGGCTACACCTTC.

This chain uses TRBV6-2 or TRBV6-3 with TRBJ2-7, with D possibly matching TRBD2 (5 bases). V lost 0 bases to trimming and J lost 6 bases, with 12 bases between them. The CDR3 covers 14 residues. Germline V gene sequence: CDR1 MNHEY, CDR2 SVGEGT. The CDR3 reads CASSYSTLVAEQYF. DNA for the CDR3: TGTGCCAGCAGTTACTCGACACTAGTTGCCGAGCAGTACTTC.

This clonotype has a handful of counts. J is TRBJ2-7 and V is TRBV9, with 7 nucleotides matching TRBD1. V dropped 0 bases and J dropped 4; count of bases not matched to a gene: 7. CDR3 length: 15 amino acids. The V gene's germline CDR1 is SGDLS and CDR2 YYNGEE. DNA for the CDR3: TGTGCCAGCAGCGTAGCTACAGGGGCCAAGTACGAGCAGTACTTC. Its translation is CASSVATGAKYEQYF.

The table lists this clonotype with many counts. The V call is TRBV5-1, the J call TRBJ1-1; no clear D gene. Trimming cost V 1 base and J 7 bases, with 11 bases left between them. Looked up from germline, CDR1 is SGHRS and CDR2 is YFSETQ. This CDR3 has 13 residues. CDR3 protein: CASSLNTALEAFF. CDR3 DNA: TGCGCCAGCAGCTTGAACACAGCCCTTGAAGCTTTCTTT. The full variable domain, in which reference TRBV5-1 and TRBJ1-1 provide the parts outside the CDR3, is KAGVTQTPRYLIKTRGQQVTLSCSPISGHRSVSWYQQTPGQGLQFLFEYFSETQRNKGNFPGRFSGRQFSNSRSEMNVSTLELGDSALYLCASSLNTALEAFFGQGTRLTVV.

This clonotype was picked up a small number of times. The chain combines TRBV7-9 with TRBJ2-5; a weak D match, TRBD1 (6 bases). This CDR3 region has 15 residues. The germline V gene has CDR1 SEHNR and CDR2 FQNEAQ (reference sequence). V was cut by 6 bases and J by 2 bases, with 16 bases left in between. The CDR3 coding sequence is TGTGCCAGCAGTCCAGAACCCCAGGGGCAAGAGACCCAGTACTTC. Protein sequence: CASSPEPQGQETQYF. Drawing the rest from reference TRBV7-9 and TRBJ2-5, the complete variable domain is DTGVSQNPRHKITKRGQNVTFRCDPISEHNRLYWYRQTLGQGPEFLTYFQNEAQLEKSRLLSDRFSAERPKGSFSTLEIQRTEQGDSAMYLCASSPEPQGQETQYFGPGTRLLVL.

The rearrangement joins TRBV5-4 to TRBJ2-1; 10 bases are a match to TRBD2. The CDR3 is made up of 14 amino acids. The V gene end was trimmed by 10 bases and the J gene end by 0 bases; junction bases not matched to a gene: 4. Germline values: CDR1 SGHNT, CDR2 YYREEE (reference sequence). CDR3 in amino acids: CAAQREGSYNEQFF. The DNA of the CDR3 is TGTGCCGCCCAGCGGGAGGGCTCCTACAATGAGCAGTTCTTC.

This clonotype was seen at least ten times. The chain employs TRBV7-2 and TRBJ2-1; D may correspond to TRBD1 or TRBD2 (5 bases each). The V gene lost 3 bases and the J gene lost 6 bases, with 9 bases spanning the gap. This CDR3 is built from 13 residues. In germline, CDR1 is SGHTA, CDR2 FQGNSA. CDR3 loop: CASSLGPGNEQFF. CDR3 nucleotides: TGTGCCAGCAGCTTGGGACCGGGCAATGAGCAGTTCTTC.

J is TRBJ1-1 and V is TRBV29-1; the D gene is possibly TRBD1 (5 bases). Looked up from germline, CDR1 is SQVTM and CDR2 is ANQGSEA. The germline V and J ends were trimmed by 4 bases and 3 bases, with 15 bases remaining between them. The CDR3 runs to 14 residues. CDR3 sequence reads: CSVASGGRDTEAFF. The DNA of the CDR3 is TGCAGCGTTGCGTCGGGGGGTCGAGACACTGAAGCTTTCTTT.

This clonotype was counted between two and nine times. This chain uses TRBV27 with TRBJ1-5; D perhaps matches TRBD1 (6 bases). CDR1 and CDR2 from the germline V gene are MNHEY and SMNVEV (reference sequence). V shed 2 bases and J shed 4 bases, with 15 bases lying between them. The CDR3 consists of 16 residues. The CDR3 nucleotides are TGTGCCAGCAGTTTAGGGGGGCCAAGCCGTAATCAGCCCCAGCATTTT. This encodes CASSLGGPSRNQPQHF.

This rearrangement joins TRBV6-1 to TRBJ2-1; TRBD2 aligns across 13 bases. This CDR3 comprises 16 residues. Trimming cost V 5 bases and J 8 bases; bases outside gene matches: 9. Germline assignment: CDR1 MNHNS and CDR2 SASEGT. CDR3 DNA sequence: TGTGCCAGCAGTTATGATCCGACTAGCGGGAGGCATGAGCAGTTCTTC. As protein: CASSYDPTSGRHEQFF.

This clonotype was picked up a small number of times. The chain joins TRBV12-3 or TRBV12-4 to TRBJ1-1; D is ambiguous. The CDR3 covers 12 residues. V was clipped by 0 bases and J by 11 bases, with 10 bases between them. The CDR3 spells CASSLAVQAAFF. CDR3 DNA sequence: TGTGCCAGCAGTTTAGCGGTTCAGGCGGCTTTCTTT.

There are a few counts of this clonotype. This chain uses TRBV9 with TRBJ1-5, with TRBD1 matching 9 bases. The ends lost 3 bases at V and 1 base at J; junction bases unmatched: 2. The CDR3 spans 15 residues. Germline V gene lookup returns CDR1 SGDLS and CDR2 YYNGEE. CDR3 in amino acids: CASSGQGGSNQPQHF. CDR3 bases: TGTGCCAGCAGCGGACAGGGGGGCAGCAATCAGCCCCAGCATTTT.

The V and J genes are TRBV4-3 and TRBJ2-7; TRBD1 is a possible D gene (5 bases). There are 15 residues in the CDR3. V lost 0 bases and J lost 4, with 13 bases in between. From germline, CDR1 is LGHNA and CDR2 YSLEER. The CDR3 nucleotides read TGCGCCAGCAGCCAAGAGGGGCACGGCCAGTACGAGCAGTACTTC. Protein product: CASSQEGHGQYEQYF.

This clonotype came up many times. The chain has TRBV6-2 or TRBV6-3 and TRBJ2-7, with 9 bases that match TRBD1. From germline, CDR1 is MNHEY and CDR2 SVGEGT. Trimming at V came to 9 bases and at J to 7 bases, leaving 16 bases not matched to a gene. The CDR3 runs 15 residues. The CDR3 is CARSPPDRGEGEQYF. The CDR3 DNA is TGTGCCAGATCCCCCCCGGACAGGGGAGAGGGTGAGCAGTACTTC.

The sample holds many counts of this clonotype. J is TRBJ2-3 and V is TRBV20-1; D possibly matches TRBD1 or TRBD2 (5 bases each). V lost 5 bases, J lost 2 bases, and 14 bases lay in between. The germline V gene encodes CDR1 DFQATT and CDR2 SNEGSKA (reference sequence). The CDR3 covers 14 residues. CDR3 amino acids: CSALTGTHTDTQYF. CDR3 nucleotide sequence: TGCAGTGCTCTTACCGGGACCCACACAGATACGCAGTATTTT.

This clonotype showed up many times. V is TRBV6-2 or TRBV6-3 and J is TRBJ1-1; 8 bases line up with TRBD1. The ends lost 0 bases at V and 5 bases at J; junction bases unmatched: 8. CDR1 and CDR2 from the germline V gene are MNHEY and SVGEGT. The CDR3 covers 16 residues. The CDR3 sequence is CASSYSTKTGGTEAFF. In DNA form, the CDR3 reads TGTGCCAGCAGTTACTCCACGAAAACAGGGGGGACTGAAGCTTTCTTT.

This clonotype was counted many times. The chain combines TRBV28 with TRBJ2-7, with no clear D. The V and J ends lost 5 bases and 4 bases respectively, with 18 bases between them. The CDR3 contains 15 residues. Germline loops: CDR1 MDHEN, CDR2 SYDVKM. Written as DNA, the CDR3 is TGTGCCAGCAGTCTCTGGACCCAATCGGAGTACGAGCAGTACTTC. This gives the protein CASSLWTQSEYEQYF.

This clonotype was observed a handful of times. V and J are TRBV4-1 and TRBJ2-5, with D possibly being TRBD1 or TRBD2 (5 bases each). The CDR3 runs 13 residues. Trimming stripped 4 bases from V and 5 bases from J, with 11 bases between. Germline values: CDR1 MGHRA, CDR2 YSYEKL. The DNA for the CDR3 is TGCGCCAGCAGCCGGGGACCGAGGGAGACCCAGTACTTC. The encoded protein is CASSRGPRETQYF.

This clonotype was seen a few times. This chain connects TRBV27 to TRBJ2-7; TRBD2 is a possible D gene (6 bases). The CDR3 runs to 13 residues. The germline V gene encodes CDR1 MNHEY and CDR2 SMNVEV (reference sequence). Trimming left V 6 bases short and J 6 bases short, with 15 bases between. The CDR3, as DNA: TGTGCCAGCAGCCCGGGGACTCCTAGCGAGCAGTACTTC. It encodes CASSPGTPSEQYF.

This clonotype was detected many times. Here the CDR3 DNA reads TGTGCCAGCAGCCTAAATAGTGGCGATGAGCAGTTCTTC. Translated: CASSLNSGDEQFF. V and J are TRBV7-3 and TRBJ2-1; D unclear. This CDR3 comprises 13 residues. Germline loops: CDR1 SGHTA, CDR2 FQGTGA. Trimming removed 5 bases from V and 8 bases from J, with 13 bases in between.

The gene calls are TRBV5-1 and TRBJ1-5; D is uncertain. The CDR3 totals 14 residues. V lost 2 bases, J lost 5 bases, and 11 bases lay in between. The germline V gene has CDR1 SGHRS and CDR2 YFSETQ. CDR3 residues: CASSFRPRDQPQHF. In DNA form, the CDR3 reads TGCGCCAGCAGCTTTCGGCCCCGGGATCAGCCCCAGCATTTT. Filled out from reference TRBV5-1 and TRBJ1-5, the complete variable domain reads KAGVTQTPRYLIKTRGQQVTLSCSPISGHRSVSWYQQTPGQGLQFLFEYFSETQRNKGNFPGRFSGRQFSNSRSEMNVSTLELGDSALYLCASSFRPRDQPQHFGDGTRLSIL.

This clonotype turned up a few times. The chain employs TRBV7-2 and TRBJ1-5; D not certain. V was shortened by 1 base and J by 7 bases, with 8 bases between the two germline ends. CDR1 and CDR2 from the germline V gene are SGHTA and FQGNSA. The CDR3 has 13 residues. The DNA for the CDR3 is TGTGCCAGCAGCTTAGGGCAGAGGCAGCCCCAGCATTTT. Encoded protein: CASSLGQRQPQHF.

This clonotype was seen more than once but under ten times. V gene TRBV5-6 combines with J gene TRBJ2-5; TRBD2 agrees at 11 bases. The J segment lost 5 bases and the V segment lost 7 bases, leaving 10 bases of the junction unmatched. Germline CDR1 SGHDT, CDR2 YYEEEE. The CDR3 extends over 15 amino acids. In DNA form, the CDR3 reads TGTGCCAGCCACTCTACTAGCGGGAGTCGGGAGACCCAGTACTTC. This encodes CASHSTSGSRETQYF. The entire variable domain, with the rest obtained from reference TRBV5-6 and TRBJ2-5, is as follows: DAGVTQSPTHLIKTRGQQVTLRCSPKSGHDTVSWYQQALGQGPQFIFQYYEEEERQRGNFPDRFSGHQFPNYSSELNVNALLLGDSALYLCASHSTSGSRETQYFGPGTRLLVL.

This clonotype showed up many times. V gene TRBV12-3 or TRBV12-4 combines with J gene TRBJ2-5; no clear D gene. V lost 9 bases and J 1 base, leaving 12 bases between the germline ends. The CDR3 sequence is 13 residues long. The CDR3, as DNA: TGTGCCAGTTCAGAAGAGGTCCAAGAGACCCAGTACTTC. This encodes CASSEEVQETQYF.

In this sample, this clonotype turned up many times. V usage is TRBV20-1 and J usage is TRBJ2-7, with D perhaps matching TRBD1 (6 bases). CDR3 size: 14 residues. V lost 1 base and J 6 bases, leaving 16 bases between the germline ends. Germline V gene data show CDR1 as DFQATT and CDR2 as SNEGSKA (reference sequence). The CDR3 nucleotides are TGCAGTGCTAGAGGGACAGCCCCCCTCACCGAGCAGTACTTC. The encoded protein is CSARGTAPLTEQYF.

This clonotype was detected ten times or more. V and J are TRBV28 and TRBJ2-3; a weak D match, TRBD2 (6 bases). This CDR3 spans 14 amino acids. The V gene's germline CDR1 is MDHEN and CDR2 SYDVKM. The V end lost 7 bases, the J end lost 2 bases, and 13 bases lay between the germline ends. The CDR3 loop is CASNLSGATDTQYF. In DNA form, the CDR3 reads TGTGCCAGCAATCTTAGCGGCGCCACAGATACGCAGTATTTT.

There are a few counts of this clonotype. CDR3 residues: CASSPETGVAYEQYF. For the CDR3, the DNA is TGCGCCAGCAGCCCCGAGACGGGGGTGGCCTACGAGCAGTACTTC. The chain joins TRBV5-1 to TRBJ2-7; D is perhaps TRBD2 (6 bases). The CDR3 sequence is 15 residues long. Germline V gene sequence: CDR1 SGHRS, CDR2 YFSETQ. With 4 bases removed from V and 2 bases from J, the gap between germline ends came to 16 bases.

The rearrangement joins TRBV9 to TRBJ2-3; D might be TRBD2 (5 bases). Trimming took off 0 bases at V and 8 bases at J, with 7 bases between the two ends. The CDR3 runs to 12 residues. Germline lookup yields CDR1 SGDLS and CDR2 YYNGEE. CDR3: CASSVGEGTQYF. In DNA, the CDR3 is TGTGCCAGCAGCGTAGGTGAGGGTACGCAGTATTTT.

This clonotype was picked up a small number of times. This chain joins TRBV27 and TRBJ1-6, with D unclear. The V end was cut by 0 bases, the J end by 0 bases, with 6 bases between. This CDR3 spans 16 amino acids. From germline, CDR1 is MNHEY and CDR2 SMNVEV (reference sequence). The CDR3 spells CASSLSGSSYNSPLHF. The DNA for the CDR3 is TGTGCCAGCAGTTTATCAGGGAGCTCCTATAATTCACCCCTCCACTTT.